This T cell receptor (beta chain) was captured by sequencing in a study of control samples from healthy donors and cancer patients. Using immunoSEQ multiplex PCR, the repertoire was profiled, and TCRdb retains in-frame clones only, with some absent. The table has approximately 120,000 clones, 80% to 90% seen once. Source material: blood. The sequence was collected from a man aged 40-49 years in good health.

The CDR3 protein is CASSVGGHIADTQYF. In DNA form, the CDR3 reads TGTGCCAGCAGCGTAGGTGGCCATATCGCAGATACGCAGTATTTT. This rearrangement joins TRBV9 to TRBJ2-3; D gene unclear. CDR1 and CDR2 from the germline V gene are SGDLS and YYNGEE. With 0 bases removed from V and 4 bases from J, the gap between germline ends came to 12 bases. The CDR3 spans 15 residues.